This T cell receptor beta chain was sequenced in a study of blood T cell repertoires in COVID-19 (TCRdb year 2020). At the level of the whole study: Samples from collaborators originated in the United States, Italy and Spain and spanned both the acute and convalescent phases of COVID-19. Nearly every sample came with metadata listing a de-identified subject ID, COVID-19 status, age in years and sex. The repertoires were released in a freely available public database intended as a resource for research on the immune response to SARS-CoV-2. Samples were obtained from the ongoing ImmuneRACE study (first 160 participants) and from some 1,200 subjects provided by 6 global collaborators. Deeply sampled blood TCRbeta repertoires from subjects exposed to, actively infected with, or recovered from COVID-19 were included in the dataset. The prospective study material was composed of cDNA or gDNA derived from T cells, B-cell-depleted T cells, or PBMCs. HLA class I and class II types, where available, came from metadata supplied by the sample provider rather than from assay-based typing.

Participants in the prospective study were aged roughly 18 to 100 years, lived in about two dozen United States geographic areas, and enrolled through a virtual design. In the prospective study, cohorts were assigned on the basis of participant-reported clinical history obtained from a screening survey and a study questionnaire. ImmuneRACE Cohort 3 recovered participants were defined by two consecutive negative NP/OP PCR tests, healthcare professional clearance, or symptom resolution. Mobile phlebotomists in the prospective study collected whole blood, serum and a nasopharyngeal or oropharyngeal swab from every participant. Over a roughly two-month period, participants in the prospective study had the option of providing additional blood draws and questionnaires. Before DNA extraction, blood samples from the prospective study were shipped at room temperature or frozen. The V end gives up 0 bases and the J end 6 bases, leaving 3 bases in the junction not matched to a gene. Based on the germline V gene, the CDR1 and CDR2 sequences are MNHEY and SVGEGT. The CDR3 goes from the cysteine to the phenylalanine over 16 residues. CDR3 DNA only is kept here, 48 bases in frame from base 1.

With regard to this clone: No cognate antigen has been identified for it. No base-level quality is on record; no much larger clone is a single base apart.

Broader findings and caveats from the paper: The amount of clinical and demographic metadata varied by source and participant and was provided uncurated.

TCRbeta CDR3 regions were amplified from genomic DNA by means of the immunoSEQ Assay, a bias-controlled multiplex PCR. For the original study's pipeline: Nucleated cell counts per sample were estimated from amplification of reference gene primers within the assay. To quantify the absolute abundance of each unique TCRbeta CDR3 rearrangement, sequence reads were collapsed and filtered. For each sample, productive Simpson clonality was calculated as the square root of Simpson's diversity index over productive rearrangements. This is the immuneACCESS table as TCRdb keeps it, with only in-frame sequences that have V and J called. A part of the clones is gone; compared with another copy, unresolved V genes explain less than half, and the rest is unexplained. V and J calls and clone size are as listed in that table; D and trimming were resolved from the DNA. For this sample the table gives approximately 390,000 clones, of which about 86% were detected only once. The ten largest make up 10% of the sample.

The sample was PBMCs or T cells enriched from blood (not recorded which). The receptor was isolated from a woman aged 45 to 65 who had recovered from COVID-19. Here the chain combines TRBV6-2 or TRBV6-3 and TRBJ2-1; TRBD2 matches 12 bases in the middle. The DNA sequence reads TGTGCCAGCAGTTACTCGTCTAGCGGGGGGGCCAATGAGCAGTTCTTC. The resulting protein is CASSYSSSGGANEQFF.